The 24 T cell receptor beta chains in this list originate from one sample, sequenced in a study of CD8+CD57+ T cells in acquired aplastic anemia. CDR3 and TCR beta VDJ profiling relied on a genomic DNA template. TCRdb independently ran MiXCR on the reads; one entry per CDR3 protein. This sample has under 350,000 distinct CDR3 sequences; approximately 60% occur once, and the top ten carry 1.3%. The authors sequenced patients whose flow cytometry had shown CD8+CD57+ cell expansion. The sample taken for sequencing was sorted CD4+, CD8+, or CD8+CD57+ T cells (not recorded which) from PBMCs. The receptors shown here come from a human donor with aplastic anemia.

The V call is TRBV7-8, the J call TRBJ2-7; D may be TRBD2 (5 bases). The CDR3 has 13 amino acids. Germline V gene lookup returns CDR1 SGHVS and CDR2 FQNEAQ. With 9 bases removed from V and 5 bases from J, the gap between germline ends came to 17 bases. The CDR3 is CASTTGVGDEQYF. Here the CDR3 DNA reads TGTGCCAGTACGACCGGGGTAGGCGACGAGCAGTACTTC.

The genes are TRBV7-6 and TRBJ1-4; 10 bases align to TRBD1. V lost 3 bases and J lost 3; bases outside the gene matches: 1. The germline CDR1 and CDR2 sequences are SGHVS and FNYEAQ. The CDR3 sequence is 15 residues long. The CDR3 reads CASSFGTGANEKLFF. The CDR3 DNA sequence: TGTGCCAGCAGCTTCGGGACAGGGGCTAATGAAAAACTGTTTTTT.

Notes on this clonotype: A read error may explain this, as a much larger clone is one base away. The J gene is TRBJ1-3, the V gene TRBV9; D is unclear. The CDR3 contains 17 residues. Germline assignment: CDR1 SGDLS and CDR2 YYNGEE. CDR3 in DNA: TGTACCAGCAGCGTAGGCCACGCCCGGAGCTCTGGAAACACCATATATTTT. Encoded protein: CTSSVGHARSSGNTIYF.

This clonotype was seen repeatedly, ten times or more. This chain links TRBV7-9 with TRBJ1-2; D is possibly TRBD1 (6 bases). Germline assignment: CDR1 SEHNR and CDR2 FQNEAQ (reference sequence). There are 14 residues in the CDR3. V was trimmed by 5 bases and J by 4 bases, leaving 14 bases between them. CDR3 sequence (DNA): TGTGCCAGCAGCCGAGGACAGCCTGTCTATGGCTACACCTTC. Translation gives CASSRGQPVYGYTF.

V gene TRBV20-1 combines with J gene TRBJ2-5; D is perhaps TRBD1 or TRBD2 (6 bases each). Trimming took 3 bases from V and 8 from J, leaving 16 bases between them. This CDR3 spans 13 amino acids. Germline lookup yields CDR1 DFQATT and CDR2 SNEGSKA (reference sequence). CDR3 residues: CSASRGRGGTQYF. The CDR3 DNA reads TGCAGTGCTAGCCGAGGCAGGGGAGGCACCCAGTACTTC.

J is TRBJ2-2 and V is TRBV7-4; D may be TRBD1 (5 bases). This CDR3 has 15 residues. Per the germline V gene, CDR1 is SGHVT and CDR2 is SQSDAQ. Trimming pared 2 bases from V and 5 bases from J, leaving 12 bases between. The DNA for the CDR3 is TGTGCCAGCAGCTTAAGACAGTCCCCAACCGGGGAGCTGTTTTTT. Protein product: CASSLRQSPTGELFF. Drawing the rest from reference TRBV7-4 and TRBJ2-2, the complete variable domain is GAGVSQSPRYKVAKRGRDVALRCDSISGHVTLYWYRQTLGQGSEVLTYSQSDAQRDKSGRPSGRFSAERPERSVSTLKIQRTEQGDSAVYLCASSLRQSPTGELFFGEGSRLTVL.

The rearrangement links TRBV19 to TRBJ2-2; D possibly uses TRBD1 or TRBD2 (5 bases each). CDR1 and CDR2 from the germline V gene are LNHDA and SQIVND (reference sequence). The germline V and J ends were trimmed by 6 bases and 4 bases, with 18 bases remaining between them. The CDR3 covers 16 residues. Written as DNA, the CDR3 is TGTGCCAGTAGAGTGAGGGGAAAGGCCAGCACCGGGGAGCTGTTTTTT. Translation: CASRVRGKASTGELFF.

The chain recombines TRBV9 with TRBJ1-5; 8 nucleotides line up with TRBD1. The junction had 6 bases not matched to a gene; V was cut back by 4 bases and J by 3 bases. Germline lookup yields CDR1 SGDLS and CDR2 YYNGEE. This CDR3 has 15 residues. CDR3 sequence reads: CASSSDRGTNQPQHF. In DNA form, the CDR3 reads TGTGCCAGCAGCTCAGACAGGGGAACCAATCAGCCCCAGCATTTT.

The sample holds one count of this clonotype. The chain recombines TRBV9 with TRBJ2-2; TRBD1 is a possible D gene (6 bases). In germline, CDR1 is SGDLS, CDR2 YYNGEE. Trimming removed 4 bases at V and 12 bases at J, with 13 bases between. This CDR3 is 12 amino acids long. The CDR3 sequence: CASSPGTSQLFF. Here the CDR3 DNA reads TGTGCCAGCAGCCCGGGGACATCACAGCTGTTTTTT. Full variable domain (rest looked up from reference TRBV9 and TRBJ2-2): DSGVTQTPKHLITATGQRVTLRCSPRSGDLSVYWYQQSLDQGLQFLIQYYNGEERAKGNILERFSAQQFPDLHSELNLSSLELGDSALYFCASSPGTSQLFFGEGSRLTVL.

Worth noting for this clonotype: The germline gene is not matched at one end of the junction; a read error may be the cause. The chain combines TRBV5-1 with TRBJ2-1, with 15 bases identical to TRBD2. The CDR3 length is 13 residues. CDR1 is SGHRS and CDR2 is YFSETQ in the germline V gene. CDR3 protein: CATGLAGGDEQFF. CDR3 nucleotide sequence: TGTGCCACCGGACTAGCGGGAGGGGATGAGCAGTTCTTC.

Many counts were recorded for this clonotype. The chain links TRBV9 to TRBJ2-5, with a possible D match to TRBD1 (5 bases). Trimming pared 4 bases from V and 2 bases from J, leaving 15 bases between. Per the germline V gene, CDR1 is SGDLS and CDR2 is YYNGEE. The CDR3 runs to 15 residues. CDR3 loop: CASSPGGAEQETQYF. Here the CDR3 DNA reads TGTGCCAGCAGCCCCGGTGGGGCGGAGCAAGAGACCCAGTACTTC.

J is TRBJ2-7 and V is TRBV12-3 or TRBV12-4, with 8 bases fitting TRBD1. CDR3 length: 13 residues. Trimming removed 6 bases from V and 5 bases from J; junction bases left unmatched: 6. The CDR3 here is CASSPGTGNEQYF. In nucleotides, the CDR3 is TGTGCCAGCAGCCCGGGGACAGGCAACGAGCAGTACTTC.

This sequence joins TRBV12-3 or TRBV12-4 and TRBJ1-1; D might be TRBD1 (6 bases). The CDR3 has 15 amino acids. V was clipped by 3 bases and J by 5 bases, with 16 bases between them. The CDR3 DNA reads as TGTGCCAGCAGTTTGTCTATCGGGACACTGACTGAAGCTTTCTTT. This sequence encodes CASSLSIGTLTEAFF.

The gene calls are TRBV7-6 and TRBJ1-2; TRBD1 aligns across 7 bases. Trimming cost V 4 bases and J 6 bases; bases outside gene matches: 2. Germline assignment: CDR1 SGHVS and CDR2 FNYEAQ. CDR3 length: 12 amino acids. The CDR3 DNA sequence: TGTGCCAGCAGCTCGACAGGGCATGGCTACACCTTC. Translated, it gives CASSSTGHGYTF.

This chain uses TRBV7-9 with TRBJ2-7; maybe TRBD2 (5 bases). The germline V gene encodes CDR1 SEHNR and CDR2 FQNEAQ (reference sequence). CDR3 length: 15 amino acids. Trimming left V 5 bases short and J 8 bases short, with 22 bases between. This CDR3 is CASSPGESGVPKQYF. The CDR3, as DNA: TGTGCCAGCAGCCCTGGTGAGAGCGGCGTTCCAAAGCAGTACTTC.

The chain combines TRBV29-1 with TRBJ2-3; 10 bases are a match to TRBD1. This CDR3 comprises 15 residues. The V segment lost 4 bases and the J segment 6 bases; nucleotides outside the gene matches: 10. Germline CDR1 reads SQVTM; CDR2 reads ANQGSEA. CDR3 region: CSVGGRGQGGDTQYF. CDR3 nucleotide sequence: TGCAGCGTTGGGGGACGAGGACAGGGGGGGGATACGCAGTATTTT.

The chain carries TRBV20-1 and TRBJ2-3; D not certain. The germline V gene encodes CDR1 DFQATT and CDR2 SNEGSKA (reference sequence). V gave up 6 bases and J gave up 0 bases, with 7 bases separating them. CDR3 size: 12 residues. The CDR3 DNA follows: TGCAGTGCAAGGTCTAGCACAGATACGCAGTATTTT. It specifies CSARSSTDTQYF.

This clonotype was seen many times. The chain employs TRBV9 and TRBJ2-5, with 14 nucleotides matching TRBD2. Trimming removed 4 bases from V and 4 bases from J; junction bases left unmatched: 12. This CDR3 contains 18 residues. Germline CDR1 is SGDLS and CDR2 is YYNGEE. The CDR3 sequence is CASSPRTSGGPGVETQYF. CDR3 DNA sequence: TGTGCCAGCAGCCCACGGACTAGCGGGGGGCCCGGGGTAGAGACCCAGTACTTC.

This chain links TRBV7-2 with TRBJ2-7; D is unclear. V dropped 5 bases and J dropped 4 bases, with 12 bases sitting between them. The CDR3 covers 13 residues. Germline V gene sequence: CDR1 SGHTA, CDR2 FQGNSA. This CDR3 is CASSRIDLYEQYF. The CDR3 nucleotides are TGTGCCAGCAGCCGTATAGACCTATACGAGCAGTACTTC.

The chain joins TRBV19 to TRBJ1-3, with 7 nucleotides matching TRBD1. Germline V gene data show CDR1 as LNHDA and CDR2 as SQIVND (reference sequence). The CDR3 is 15 residues long. V lost 6 bases, J lost 3 bases, and 8 bases stayed unmatched. The chain's CDR3 is CASSRGWDSGNTIYF. The CDR3 DNA sequence: TGTGCCAGTAGCAGAGGCTGGGACAGTGGAAACACCATATATTTT. Variable domain in full (rest from reference TRBV19 and TRBJ1-3): DGGITQSPKYLFRKEGQNVTLSCEQNLNHDAMYWYRQDPGQGLRLIYYSQIVNDFQKGDIAEGYSVSREKKESFPLTVTSAQKNPTAFYLCASSRGWDSGNTIYFGEGSWLTVV.

V gene TRBV7-3 combines with J gene TRBJ2-7; perhaps TRBD2 as D (5 bases). Trimming took off 8 bases at V and 0 bases at J, with 17 bases between the two ends. Germline V gives CDR1 SGHTA, CDR2 FQGTGA. The CDR3 contains 15 residues. The CDR3 here is CASGGRGFSSYEQYF. The CDR3 DNA reads as TGTGCCAGCGGAGGTAGAGGGTTCTCCTCCTACGAGCAGTACTTC.

The V gene is TRBV4-2, the J gene TRBJ2-1; 12 bases align to TRBD2. V dropped 5 bases and J dropped 15; count of bases not matched to a gene: 5. This CDR3 has 12 amino acids. Germline V gives CDR1 LGHNA, CDR2 YNFKEQ. The CDR3 is CASSLTSGGLFF. In DNA, the CDR3 is TGTGCCAGCAGCTTGACTAGCGGGGGCCTGTTCTTC.

This clonotype was observed a few times. The J gene is TRBJ2-7, the V gene TRBV5-1; tentatively, D is TRBD2 (7 bases). Looked up from germline, CDR1 is SGHRS and CDR2 is YFSETQ. V was trimmed by 5 bases and J by 0 bases, leaving 15 bases between them. This CDR3 spans 15 amino acids. In DNA form, the CDR3 reads TGCGCCAGCAGGCCAGGGGAGGGTCGCTCCTACGAGCAGTACTTC. Amino acids: CASRPGEGRSYEQYF.

The sample holds one count of this clonotype. The chain recombines TRBV25-1 with TRBJ2-7; no reliable D call. V was cut by 1 base and J by 3 bases, with 16 bases left in between. The germline V gene encodes CDR1 MGHDK and CDR2 SYGVNS. The CDR3 covers 16 residues. The CDR3 DNA follows: TGTGCCAGCAGTGAATTTAAGTCGCGCAGGAGCTACGAGCAGTACTTC. It yields the protein CASSEFKSRRSYEQYF.